A single sample is the source of the 11 T cell receptor beta chains below, sequenced in a study of beta chain features in type 1 diabetes (dated by TCRdb to between 2017 and 2018). The library relied on the immunoSEQ multiplex PCR assay. The High Capacity cDNA Reverse Transcription Kit was used to reverse transcribe all of the isolated RNA, meaning that expressed TCRB transcripts were what got sequenced. TCRdb carries this immuneACCESS record with in-frame sequences only. Its versions omit some clonotypes, under half of them owing to an unresolved V gene in the studies checked, with the rest unexplained. In all, the sample holds 970,000 or so clones, and roughly a sixth of those were seen once. The ten largest clones take up 0.023% of the sample. The specimen was naive CD4+ T cells from blood. The label giving this sample's cell subset or site can be read as: true naive CD4+ T cells. The receptor set was obtained from a woman under 30 in good health.

The chain joins TRBV19 to TRBJ2-3; 8 positions match TRBD2. Germline lookup yields CDR1 LNHDA and CDR2 SQIVND (reference sequence). The CDR3 contains 16 residues. The trim removed 5 bases at V and 6 bases at J, leaving 13 bases unmatched. CDR3 sequence reads: CASSPTSALVSDTQYF. The CDR3 DNA reads TGTGCCAGTAGTCCGACTAGCGCTTTGGTTTCCGATACGCAGTATTTT.

The gene calls are TRBV7-9 and TRBJ2-5; D is unresolved. The CDR3 extends over 13 amino acids. Germline CDR1 is SEHNR and CDR2 is FQNEAQ (reference sequence). Between the trimmed V and J ends, which lost 2 bases and 4 bases, there was a span of 8 bases. CDR3 in amino acids: CASSLMSIETQYF. Here the CDR3 DNA reads TGTGCCAGCAGCTTAATGTCCATAGAGACCCAGTACTTC. Using reference TRBV7-9 and TRBJ2-5 for the parts outside the CDR3, the full variable domain is DTGVSQNPRHKITKRGQNVTFRCDPISEHNRLYWYRQTLGQGPEFLTYFQNEAQLEKSRLLSDRFSAERPKGSFSTLEIQRTEQGDSAMYLCASSLMSIETQYFGPGTRLLVL.

The chain links TRBV10-3 to TRBJ2-7, with 7 bases matching TRBD1. Trimming took 10 bases from V and 3 from J; bases not matched to a gene: 9. Germline assignment: CDR1 ENHRY and CDR2 SYGVKD. This CDR3 contains 13 residues. Here the CDR3 DNA reads TGTGCCACAAAACAGGGGATGGACTACGAGCAGTACTTC. Residues: CATKQGMDYEQYF.

The chain carries TRBV5-6 and TRBJ2-1; 8 positions match TRBD2. The V and J ends lost 4 bases and 4 bases, in that order; junction bases with no gene match: 16. The CDR3 is 18 amino acids. Germline assignment: CDR1 SGHDT and CDR2 YYEEEE. The CDR3 sequence: CASSPGRGGSRPYNEQFF. The CDR3 region has the DNA TGTGCCAGCAGCCCGGGCCGCGGGGGGAGCCGTCCGTACAATGAGCAGTTCTTC. Filled out from reference TRBV5-6 and TRBJ2-1, the complete variable domain reads DAGVTQSPTHLIKTRGQQVTLRCSPKSGHDTVSWYQQALGQGPQFIFQYYEEEERQRGNFPDRFSGHQFPNYSSELNVNALLLGDSALYLCASSPGRGGSRPYNEQFFGPGTRLTVL.

This clone was counted between two and nine times. Other nucleotide sequences from this sample produce the same CDR3. The chain couples TRBV18 to TRBJ2-1; TRBD1 aligns across 10 bases. CDR3 size: 14 residues. V lost 6 bases, J lost 6 bases, and 5 bases stayed unmatched. Germline V gene data show CDR1 as KGHSH and CDR2 as LQKENI. The CDR3 nucleotides are TGTGCCAGCTCCCCGGGACAGGGGAGCAATGAGCAGTTCTTC. Translated: CASSPGQGSNEQFF.

This clone came up a few times. The V call is TRBV11-2, the J call TRBJ2-1; D unresolved. V was trimmed by 1 base and J by 3 bases, leaving 7 bases between them. The CDR3 runs 14 residues. Germline lookup yields CDR1 SGHAT and CDR2 FQNNGV. CDR3 bases: TGTGCCAGCAGCTTAGTCTGGAACTACAATGAGCAGTTCTTC. This sequence encodes CASSLVWNYNEQFF.

In its sample, this clone was seen once. The V and J genes are TRBV6-5 and TRBJ1-2, with D unresolved. In germline, CDR1 is MNHEY, CDR2 SVGAGI. The V gene lost 0 bases and the J gene lost 8 bases, with 13 bases spanning the gap. The CDR3 is 14 amino acids. The CDR3: CASSYSMGFGGYTF. In nucleotides, the CDR3 is TGTGCCAGCAGTTACTCGATGGGTTTTGGGGGCTACACCTTC.

The sample holds a few counts of this clone. Given a much more abundant clone one base away, this may be a read error. Additional DNA sequences in this sample encode the identical CDR3. The CDR3 DNA reads as TGTGCCAGCAGCTTACGAGATACGCAGTATTTT. The encoded protein is CASSLRDTQYF. This rearrangement joins TRBV11-3 to TRBJ2-3; D gene ambiguous. The V end was cut by 2 bases, the J end by 5 bases, with 2 bases between. Germline-derived CDR1 and CDR2 are SGHNT and YENEEA. The CDR3 has 11 residues.

This clone was counted at least ten times. Other DNA variants within this sample encode the same CDR3. This chain joins TRBV19 and TRBJ2-1; D unresolved. Germline V gene lookup returns CDR1 LNHDA and CDR2 SQIVND (reference sequence). This CDR3 spans 11 amino acids. Trimming cost V 5 bases and J 7 bases, with 6 bases left between them. In DNA, the CDR3 is TGTGCCAGTAGTTCGTATAATGAGCAGTTCTTC. Translated: CASSSYNEQFF.

This clone was counted only a few times. This chain connects TRBV7-2 to TRBJ2-1; unclear D gene. Trimming removed 0 bases from V and 9 bases from J, with 12 bases in between. The CDR3 is made up of 14 amino acids. Germline-derived CDR1 and CDR2 are SGHTA and FQGNSA. The CDR3 loop reads CASSLAAIPGEQFF. The CDR3 DNA sequence: TGTGCCAGCAGCTTAGCCGCCATACCTGGTGAGCAGTTCTTC.

The V call is TRBV25-1, the J call TRBJ2-7; D possibly uses TRBD1 or TRBD2 (5 bases each). The V end was cut by 7 bases, the J end by 2 bases, with 9 bases between. The germline V gene has CDR1 MGHDK and CDR2 SYGVNS. The CDR3 covers 12 residues. The CDR3 protein is CASKGRAYEQYF. DNA for the CDR3: TGTGCCAGCAAGGGGAGAGCCTACGAGCAGTACTTC.